The clone carrying this T cell receptor (beta chain) has only one observation. What it binds is not known. These data belong to a study of T cell responses to AZD1222 COVID-19 vaccine. Study-wide results and limits: Repertoires were collected only later (after the peak T cell response had occurred). Per reports, nearly half of all spike-specific TCRs target regions that are unmutated in variants.

Pooled in the analysis were second doses at about 4 or about 12 weeks. The repertoire was sequenced with immunoSEQ multiplex PCR; TCRdb's copy has only in-frame clones and lacks some. The sample contains just over 30,000 clones, 88% of which appear only once. With 9 bases removed from V and 3 bases from J, the gap between germline ends came to 8 bases. This CDR3 is built from 12 residues. The germline V gene has CDR1 ENHRY and CDR2 SYGVKD. The receptor's source is an adult who received the AZD1222 COVID-19 vaccine. Sequences were derived from peripheral blood, sampled 28 days after the second AZD1222 dose. The J gene is TRBJ1-4, the V gene TRBV10-3; a possible D gene is TRBD1 (6 bases). Written as DNA, the CDR3 is TGTGCCATACAGGGTCCTAATGAAAAACTGTTTTTT. Amino acid sequence: CAIQGPNEKLFF.